These T cell receptor beta chains were read from a single sample in a study of shared clonotypes between healthy human individuals. This table comes from immunoSEQ multiplex PCR, and its TCRdb copy is limited to in-frame clones, with some not included. The sample lists 2 million to 2.5 million clones; 80% to 95% were seen once. Sequencing was performed on naive CD4+ T cells from PBMCs. The receptors originated from a man younger than 35 in good health. Some clones in this sample may be carry-over from other donors' samples. Both conserved end residues are part of each CDR3. D genes are given only for firm matches. A row's size may be missing; if present it is once, few, many or a size class.

D gene: TRBD1
J gene: TRBJ2-6
V gene: TRBV9
clone size: -
CDR3 protein: CASSVKNWTGRSPLPGANVLTF
CDR3 DNA: TGTGCCAGCAGCGTAAAGAACTGGACAGGGAGGTCCCCCCTTCCTGGGGCCAACGTCCTGACTTTC

D gene: -
J gene: TRBJ2-3
V gene: TRBV9
clone size: -
CDR3 protein: CASSVDGASTDTQYF
CDR3 DNA: TGTGCCAGCAGCGTAGACGGTGCTAGCACAGATACGCAGTATTTT

D gene: -
J gene: TRBJ1-5
V gene: TRBV27
clone size: -
CDR3 protein: CASSGETGTTHQPQHF
CDR3 DNA: TGTGCCAGCAGTGGGGAAACCGGGACAACCCATCAGCCCCAGCATTTT

D gene: TRBD2
J gene: TRBJ2-3
V gene: TRBV5-1
clone size: -
CDR3 protein: CASSPGLASTDTQYF
CDR3 DNA: TGCGCCAGCAGCCCCGGACTAGCTAGCACAGATACGCAGTATTTT

D gene: TRBD1
J gene: TRBJ1-5
V gene: TRBV18
clone size: -
CDR3 protein: CASSPADRGAGPQHF
CDR3 DNA: TGTGCCAGCTCACCAGCAGACAGGGGTGCGGGTCCCCAGCATTTT

D gene: TRBD1
J gene: TRBJ1-2
V gene: TRBV6-5
clone size: -
CDR3 protein: CASRLTQGASSYTF
CDR3 DNA: TGTGCCAGCAGGCTTACACAGGGGGCGTCCAGCTACACCTTC

D gene: TRBD2
J gene: TRBJ2-7
V gene: TRBV14
clone size: -
CDR3 protein: CASSQSPGGVSGLYEQYF
CDR3 DNA: TGTGCCAGCAGCCAGAGCCCGGGGGGGGTTAGCGGACTCTACGAGCAGTACTTC

D gene: TRBD2
J gene: TRBJ2-1
V gene: TRBV5-1
clone size: -
CDR3 protein: CASSWGLAGQDYNEQFF
CDR3 DNA: TGCGCCAGCAGCTGGGGACTAGCGGGACAGGACTACAATGAGCAGTTCTTC

D gene: TRBD1
J gene: TRBJ2-1
V gene: TRBV19
clone size: -
CDR3 protein: CASSSKWDRLEQFF
CDR3 DNA: TGTGCCAGTAGCAGTAAATGGGACAGGCTGGAGCAGTTCTTC

D gene: -
J gene: TRBJ1-5
V gene: TRBV5-1
clone size: -
CDR3 protein: CASSPDGGRQPQHF
CDR3 DNA: TGCGCCAGCAGCCCGGACGGGGGGCGTCAGCCCCAGCATTTT

D gene: TRBD2
J gene: TRBJ2-7
V gene: TRBV28
clone size: once
CDR3 protein: CASLAGSYEQYF
CDR3 DNA: TGTGCCAGCCTAGCGGGCTCCTACGAGCAGTACTTC

D gene: -
J gene: TRBJ2-6
V gene: TRBV29-1
clone size: -
CDR3 protein: CSGGSGANVLTF
CDR3 DNA: TGCAGCGGGGGGTCTGGGGCCAACGTCCTGACTTTC

D gene: -
J gene: TRBJ2-7
V gene: TRBV11-2
clone size: -
CDR3 protein: CASMTTYEQYF
CDR3 DNA: TGTGCCAGCATGACTACCTACGAGCAGTACTTC

D gene: TRBD1
J gene: TRBJ1-2
V gene: TRBV5-1
clone size: -
CDR3 protein: CASSSRQGDYGYTF
CDR3 DNA: TGCGCCAGCAGTTCGAGACAGGGGGATTATGGCTACACCTTC

D gene: -
J gene: TRBJ2-5
V gene: TRBV7-7
clone size: -
CDR3 protein: CASSPLAQETQYF
CDR3 DNA: TGTGCCAGCAGCCCACTTGCACAAGAGACCCAGTACTTC

D gene: TRBD2
J gene: TRBJ2-7
V gene: TRBV18
clone size: -
CDR3 protein: CASSQLAGGAYEQYF
CDR3 DNA: TGTGCCAGCTCACAACTAGCGGGAGGCGCCTACGAGCAGTACTTC

D gene: -
J gene: TRBJ2-1
V gene: TRBV11-3
clone size: -
CDR3 protein: CASSLGGRARSYNEQFF
CDR3 DNA: TGTGCCAGCAGCTTAGGGGGGCGGGCCCGCTCCTACAATGAGCAGTTCTTC

D gene: TRBD1
J gene: TRBJ1-2
V gene: TRBV5-6
clone size: -
CDR3 protein: CASSFRTGGIGYTF
CDR3 DNA: TGTGCCAGCAGCTTTCGGACAGGGGGCATAGGCTACACCTTC

D gene: TRBD2
J gene: TRBJ2-1
V gene: TRBV2
clone size: -
CDR3 protein: CASREAGGPYNEQFF
CDR3 DNA: TGTGCCAGCAGAGAAGCGGGAGGGCCCTACAATGAGCAGTTCTTC

D gene: -
J gene: TRBJ1-2
V gene: TRBV11-2
clone size: -
CDR3 protein: CASSSQGNYGYTF
CDR3 DNA: TGTGCCAGCAGCTCGCAGGGCAACTATGGCTACACCTTC

D gene: -
J gene: TRBJ2-4
V gene: TRBV29-1
clone size: -
CDR3 protein: CSVGKSSAKNIQYF
CDR3 DNA: TGCAGCGTTGGGAAGAGCTCGGCCAAAAACATTCAGTACTTC

D gene: -
J gene: TRBJ2-3
V gene: TRBV21-1
clone size: -
CDR3 protein: CASSTSFSGQDTDTQYF
CDR3 DNA: TGTGCCAGCAGCACGTCCTTTTCGGGACAAGACACAGATACGCAGTATTTT

D gene: -
J gene: TRBJ2-7
V gene: TRBV27
clone size: -
CDR3 protein: CASSLTSSYERYF
CDR3 DNA: TGTGCCAGCAGCCTGACTAGTAGCTACGAGCGGTACTTC

D gene: -
J gene: TRBJ2-3
V gene: TRBV4-2
clone size: -
CDR3 protein: CASSQDLGVSSTDTQYF
CDR3 DNA: TGTGCCAGCAGCCAAGATCTTGGTGTAAGTAGCACAGATACGCAGTATTTT

D gene: -
J gene: TRBJ2-5
V gene: TRBV7-2
clone size: -
CDR3 protein: CASSRGGRLRETQYF
CDR3 DNA: TGTGCCAGCAGCCGCGGGGGCCGTCTTCGGGAGACCCAGTACTTC

D gene: -
J gene: TRBJ2-2
V gene: TRBV11-1
clone size: -
CDR3 protein: CASSLEVASGTGELFF
CDR3 DNA: TGTGCCAGCAGCTTAGAAGTGGCCTCTGGCACCGGGGAGCTGTTTTTT

D gene: -
J gene: TRBJ2-1
V gene: TRBV19
clone size: -
CDR3 protein: CASSDFAAGYNEQFF
CDR3 DNA: TGTGCCAGTAGTGACTTTGCGGCCGGATACAATGAGCAGTTCTTC

D gene: -
J gene: TRBJ2-1
V gene: TRBV7-3
clone size: -
CDR3 protein: CASSLTGGSYNEQFF
CDR3 DNA: TGTGCCAGCAGCTTAACAGGGGGCTCCTACAATGAGCAGTTCTTC

D gene: -
J gene: TRBJ1-2
V gene: TRBV18
clone size: -
CDR3 protein: CASSPSMDQDGYTF
CDR3 DNA: TGTGCCAGCTCACCATCGATGGACCAAGATGGCTACACCTTC

D gene: -
J gene: TRBJ2-1
V gene: TRBV7-9
clone size: -
CDR3 protein: CASSLGSGGVHEQFF
CDR3 DNA: TGTGCCAGCAGCTTAGGGTCCGGCGGGGTTCATGAGCAGTTCTTC

D gene: -
J gene: TRBJ2-3
V gene: TRBV4-1
clone size: -
CDR3 protein: CASSPGGLRSTDTQYF
CDR3 DNA: TGCGCCAGCAGCCCAGGAGGTTTAAGGAGCACAGATACGCAGTATTTT

D gene: -
J gene: TRBJ1-3
V gene: TRBV7-2
clone size: -
CDR3 protein: CASSLFSYSGNTIYF
CDR3 DNA: TGTGCCAGCAGCTTATTTAGCTACTCTGGAAACACCATATATTTT

D gene: -
J gene: TRBJ2-5
V gene: TRBV28
clone size: -
CDR3 protein: CASSLWDAGETQYF
CDR3 DNA: TGTGCCAGCAGTCTATGGGACGCCGGAGAGACCCAGTACTTC

D gene: TRBD2
J gene: TRBJ2-1
V gene: TRBV5-4
clone size: -
CDR3 protein: CASSGTSGRTYNEQFF
CDR3 DNA: TGTGCCAGCAGCGGTACTAGCGGTCGGACCTACAATGAGCAGTTCTTC

D gene: TRBD1
J gene: TRBJ2-5
V gene: TRBV19
clone size: once
CDR3 protein: CASSPWGQGAAQYF
CDR3 DNA: TGTGCCAGTAGTCCTTGGGGACAGGGGGCGGCCCAGTACTTC

D gene: -
J gene: TRBJ1-1
V gene: TRBV11-2
clone size: once
CDR3 protein: CASSLVGGTEAFF
CDR3 DNA: TGTGCCAGCAGCTTAGTCGGAGGAACTGAAGCTTTCTTT

D gene: -
J gene: TRBJ2-3
V gene: TRBV5-1
clone size: -
CDR3 protein: CASRERGTDTQYF
CDR3 DNA: TGCGCCAGCAGGGAGAGGGGCACAGATACGCAGTATTTT

D gene: -
J gene: TRBJ2-3
V gene: TRBV4-3
clone size: -
CDR3 protein: CASSAVGRGAGDTQYF
CDR3 DNA: TGCGCCAGCAGCGCAGTCGGAAGGGGAGCCGGGGATACGCAGTATTTT

D gene: -
J gene: TRBJ2-1
V gene: TRBV5-1
clone size: -
CDR3 protein: CASRRGNRLLDEQFF
CDR3 DNA: TGCGCCAGCAGACGCGGGAACCGACTTTTAGATGAGCAGTTCTTC

D gene: -
J gene: TRBJ1-5
V gene: TRBV7-2
clone size: -
CDR3 protein: CASSPPGGSEQPQHF
CDR3 DNA: TGTGCCAGCAGCCCCCCTGGGGGATCAGAACAGCCCCAGCATTTT

D gene: -
J gene: TRBJ2-6
V gene: TRBV6-6
clone size: -
CDR3 protein: CASNSQRGGANVLTF
CDR3 DNA: TGTGCCAGCAATTCACAGAGAGGGGGGGCCAACGTCCTGACTTTC

D gene: TRBD2
J gene: TRBJ2-1
V gene: TRBV11-2
clone size: -
CDR3 protein: CASSALAGYYNEQFF
CDR3 DNA: TGTGCCAGCAGCGCCCTAGCGGGATACTACAATGAGCAGTTCTTC

D gene: -
J gene: TRBJ2-7
V gene: TRBV4-3
clone size: once
CDR3 protein: CASSQVDLGYEQYF
CDR3 DNA: TGCGCCAGCAGCCAAGTCGATTTAGGGTACGAGCAGTACTTC

D gene: -
J gene: TRBJ2-3
V gene: TRBV27
clone size: -
CDR3 protein: CASSSRLVTDTQYF
CDR3 DNA: TGTGCCAGCAGTTCTCGCTTAGTCACAGATACGCAGTATTTT

D gene: -
J gene: TRBJ2-3
V gene: TRBV20-1
clone size: -
CDR3 protein: CSGSMGTQYF
CDR3 DNA: TGCAGTGGGTCCATGGGTACGCAGTATTTT